Listed below are T cell receptor beta chains from one sample, sequenced in a study of OX40 agonist ivuxolimab in advanced cancers. Some clones are missing from TCRdb's copy, which holds only in-frame ones; the method was immunoSEQ multiplex PCR. The sample shows 65,000 to 70,000 clones, roughly nine tenths of them seen only once. The sequenced sample was CD4+ or CD8+ T cells sorted from blood, obtained in a trial of the OX40 agonist ivuxolimab. These receptors were collected from an adult with an advanced solid tumor such as melanoma, head and neck, liver or kidney cancer. Both conserved end residues are part of each CDR3. D genes are given only for firm matches. Clone size is shown for a subset of rows, as once, few, many or a class of expanded clone.

v_gene	j_gene	d_gene	abundance	CDR3nt	CDR3aa
TRBV11-1	TRBJ2-3	.	.	TGTGCCAGCAGCTTAGCGGGTAGCACAGATACGCAGTATTTT	CASSLAGSTDTQYF
TRBV27	TRBJ2-1	.	.	TGTGCCAGCAGTTTATCCCTCGGGGGCTCGGGCAATGAGCAGTTCTTC	CASSLSLGGSGNEQFF
TRBV27	TRBJ2-1	TRBD2	.	TGTGCCAGCAGTTTATCTGGGGCGGGAGTCTTCTTC	CASSLSGAGVFF
TRBV6-6	TRBJ1-1	TRBD1	.	TGTGCCAGCAGGGACAGGGAATTCGCTGAAGCTTTCTTT	CASRDREFAEAFF
TRBV27	TRBJ1-1	.	.	TGTGCCAGCAGTTTAAGACAGACCTTGAACACTGAAGCTTTCTTT	CASSLRQTLNTEAFF
TRBV6-6	TRBJ2-7	.	.	TGTGCCAGCAGTTACTCGGGGGCTATGAGTAACGAGCAGTACTTC	CASSYSGAMSNEQYF
TRBV5-1	TRBJ2-1	.	.	TGCGCCAGCAGCTTCCAGGGGGAGGATGAGCAGTTCTTC	CASSFQGEDEQFF
TRBV28	TRBJ1-5	.	once	TGTGCCAGCAGTTTATCGCCAGTTTCGGGCAATCAGCCCCAGCATTTT	CASSLSPVSGNQPQHF
TRBV9	TRBJ2-3	.	.	TGTGCCAGCAGCGTAGAGAGTATAGACACAGATACGCAGTATTTT	CASSVESIDTDTQYF
TRBV28	TRBJ2-1	.	.	TGTGCCAGCAGCCTTACTAGCATCCCCTACAATGAGCAGTTCTTC	CASSLTSIPYNEQFF
TRBV27	TRBJ2-1	.	few	TGTGCCAGCAGACTCGGGACGGTCTACAATGAGCAGTTCTTC	CASRLGTVYNEQFF
TRBV2	TRBJ1-1	.	.	TGTGCCAGCATCGGGACCACTGAAGCTTTCTTT	CASIGTTEAFF
TRBV30	TRBJ1-4	TRBD1	.	TGTGCCTGGAATCCACCGGGACAGGGGTATGAAAAACTGTTTTTT	CAWNPPGQGYEKLFF
TRBV6-1	TRBJ1-5	.	.	TGTGCCAGCAGTCCTGACCCTTATAGCAATCAGCCCCAGCATTTT	CASSPDPYSNQPQHF
TRBV6-4	TRBJ2-3	TRBD2	.	TGTGCCAGCAGCGAAGGGACTAGCGGGACAGATACGCAGTATTTT	CASSEGTSGTDTQYF
TRBV12-5	TRBJ2-1	TRBD2	.	TGTGCTAGTGGTTTGGTACCTAGCGGGAGCTCCTACAATGAGCAGTTCTTC	CASGLVPSGSSYNEQFF
TRBV27	TRBJ1-5	TRBD1	few	TGTGCCAGCAGCCCACAGGGGCCCAATCAGCCCCAGCATTTT	CASSPQGPNQPQHF
TRBV6-5	TRBJ1-2	.	few	TGTGCCAGCAGTTTACGAAGTGGGTTAGGGTATGGCTACACCTTC	CASSLRSGLGYGYTF
TRBV7-2	TRBJ1-4	TRBD1	.	TGTGCCAGCAGCCCGGGACAGGAGGCTGAAAAACTGTTTTTT	CASSPGQEAEKLFF
TRBV7-2	TRBJ1-4	.	once	TGTGCCAGCAGCCTTCAGGGCAGGGACGAAAAACTGTTTTTT	CASSLQGRDEKLFF
TRBV6-5	TRBJ2-4	.	.	TGTGCCAGCGCGAAAAGAGGGCGCAAAAACATTCAGTACTTC	CASAKRGRKNIQYF
TRBV18	TRBJ1-1	.	.	TGTGCCAGCTCACCACCGGGAGAAACTGAAGCTTTCTTT	CASSPPGETEAFF
TRBV2	TRBJ1-1	TRBD1	.	TGTGCCAGCAGCATCGACAGGGAGGGACTGAACACTGAAGCTTTCTTT	CASSIDREGLNTEAFF
TRBV4-3	TRBJ2-7	.	.	TGCGCCAGCAGCCAAGGATTCCGGGACACGAACTACGAGCAGTACTTC	CASSQGFRDTNYEQYF
TRBV29-1	TRBJ2-1	TRBD1	.	TGCAGCGTTGAGTTTGTCGGGACAGGATACTACAATGAGCAGTTCTTC	CSVEFVGTGYYNEQFF
TRBV11-3	TRBJ1-2	.	.	TGTGCCAGCAGCCCAACATTATGGGTCTATGGCTACACCTTC	CASSPTLWVYGYTF